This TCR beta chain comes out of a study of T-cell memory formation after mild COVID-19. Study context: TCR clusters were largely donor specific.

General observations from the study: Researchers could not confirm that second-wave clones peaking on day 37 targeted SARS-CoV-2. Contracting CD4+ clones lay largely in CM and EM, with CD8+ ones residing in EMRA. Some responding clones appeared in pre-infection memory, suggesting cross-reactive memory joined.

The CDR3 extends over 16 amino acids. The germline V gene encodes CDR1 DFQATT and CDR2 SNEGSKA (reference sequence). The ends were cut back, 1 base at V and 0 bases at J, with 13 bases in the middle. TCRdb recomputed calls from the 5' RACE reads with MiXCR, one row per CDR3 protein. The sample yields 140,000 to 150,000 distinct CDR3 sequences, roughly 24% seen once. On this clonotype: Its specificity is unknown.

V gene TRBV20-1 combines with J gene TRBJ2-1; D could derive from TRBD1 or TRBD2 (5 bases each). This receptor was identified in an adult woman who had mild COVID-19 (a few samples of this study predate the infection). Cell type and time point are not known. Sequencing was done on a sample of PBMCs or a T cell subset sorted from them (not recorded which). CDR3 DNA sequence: TGCAGTGCTAGAGTGGAGAACGGGGCCTCCTACAATGAGCAGTTCTTC. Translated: CSARVENGASYNEQFF.